This T cell receptor (beta chain) is drawn from a study of regulatory T cells in long-lasting Graves disease. The time point is: newly diagnosed GD, antithyroid drugs for less than 3 months. After RNA was extracted from PBMCs, the TCR library was made from it. This clonotype was detected a few times. Its antigen is not identified. The CDR3 runs 12 residues. V gave up 3 bases and J gave up 6 bases, with 9 bases separating them. Germline loops: CDR1 SGHDT, CDR2 YYEEEE. Building the TCR beta libraries relied on iRepertoire HTBI primers, and CDR3 regions underwent Arm-PCR. MiXCR, applied by TCRdb to the multiplex PCR reads, yields one record per CDR3 protein. This sample has 550,000 to 650,000 distinct CDR3 sequences; about 15% occur once, and the top ten carry around 12%. Notes on the study in general: Between persistent patients, 2,500 to 3,500 public clonotypes were shared, exceeding the 800 to 1,000 shared between new patients.

The same specimen was also included in a second study, on T cells in Graves' hyperthyroidism and ophthalmopathy.

This clonotype was sampled from a man aged 18 to 29 with Graves disease. The chain combines TRBV5-6 with TRBJ1-2; D is undetermined. This sample comprised peripheral blood mononuclear cells (PBMCs), obtained at new diagnosis, from a patient treated with antithyroid drugs. The CDR3 reads CASSYSRNGYTF. CDR3 nucleotides: TGTGCCAGCAGCTACTCTAGGAATGGCTACACCTTC.